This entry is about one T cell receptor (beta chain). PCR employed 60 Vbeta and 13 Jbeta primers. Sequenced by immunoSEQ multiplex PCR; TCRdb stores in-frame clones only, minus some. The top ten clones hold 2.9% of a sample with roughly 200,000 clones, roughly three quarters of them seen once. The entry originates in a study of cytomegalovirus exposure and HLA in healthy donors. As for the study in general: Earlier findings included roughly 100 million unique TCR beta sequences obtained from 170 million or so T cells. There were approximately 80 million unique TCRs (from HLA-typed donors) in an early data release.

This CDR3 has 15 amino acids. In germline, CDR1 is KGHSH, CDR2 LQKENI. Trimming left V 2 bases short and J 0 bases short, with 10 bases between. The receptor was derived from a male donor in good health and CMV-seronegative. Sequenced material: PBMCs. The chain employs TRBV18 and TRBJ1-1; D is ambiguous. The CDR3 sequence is CASSPFGGLNTEAFF. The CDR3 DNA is TGTGCCAGCTCACCATTCGGAGGGCTGAACACTGAAGCTTTCTTT.